The clone carrying this T cell receptor beta chain has only a few counts. Its target is not known. The CDR3 ends on some other residue instead of the conserved phenylalanine or tryptophan, so this is likely a read error. This sample is part of a study of prognosis after radiotherapy for stage I lung cancer. The authors amplified TCR beta CDR3 from genomic DNA using two-round multiplex PCR. For every TRBV and TRBJ gene, a specific primer was used in first-round PCR. TCRdb fed the multiplex PCR reads into MiXCR, producing one record per CDR3 protein. The sample has fewer than 30,000 distinct CDR3 sequences, 46% seen once. General study points: Patients with and without metastases reportedly differed in TRBV and TRBJ gene usage frequencies.

The V and J ends lost 3 bases and 1 base, in that order; junction bases with no gene match: 7. CDR1 and CDR2 (germline): DFQATT, SNEGSKA (reference sequence). The CDR3 runs to 16 residues. The rearrangement uses TRBV20-1 and TRBJ1-1, with TRBD1 matching over 11 bases. This specimen was PBMCs, taken before or after stereotactic body radiation therapy (not recorded which). This clonotype was sampled from a donor at least 50 years old with non-small cell lung cancer. CDR3 DNA sequence: TGCAGTGCTAGCCGGGACAGGGGGGAAAGGAACACTGAAGCTTTCTCT. It codes for CSASRDRGERNTEAFS.